The clone carrying this T cell receptor beta chain was seen a few times. Its antigen remains unknown. The data are from a study of CD8 T cells in ankylosing spondylitis. Broader study findings: Apparently characteristic of ankylosing spondylitis blood was a TCR beta motif (roughly eight highly homologous variants). Matched ankylosing spondylitis synovial fluid reportedly showed significant enrichment of disease-linked clones. In synovial fluid and blood from reactive arthritis, some motif variants were previously reported. Disease-linked clones proved CD8+ and comparatively uncommon in peripheral blood.

With molecular barcodes, quantitative 5'-RACE was used to make the TCR beta libraries. TCRdb processed the 5' RACE reads anew with MiXCR; each CDR3 protein has one entry. The sample has about 800,000 distinct CDR3 sequences, about 12% seen once. Germline-derived CDR1 and CDR2 are DFQATT and SNEGSKA (reference sequence). The CDR3 totals 14 residues. Germline trimming cut 1 base from V and 9 bases from J; bases unmatched to any gene: 10. The source material was blood, either unsorted or a sorted T cell fraction (not recorded which). The TCR was taken from a male donor with ankylosing spondylitis. V and J are TRBV20-1 and TRBJ2-7, with TRBD1 matching over 9 bases. CDR3 nucleotide sequence: TGCAGTGCTAGAGTGGACAGGGGCGTGCTTGTGCAGTACTTC. Encoded protein: CSARVDRGVLVQYF.